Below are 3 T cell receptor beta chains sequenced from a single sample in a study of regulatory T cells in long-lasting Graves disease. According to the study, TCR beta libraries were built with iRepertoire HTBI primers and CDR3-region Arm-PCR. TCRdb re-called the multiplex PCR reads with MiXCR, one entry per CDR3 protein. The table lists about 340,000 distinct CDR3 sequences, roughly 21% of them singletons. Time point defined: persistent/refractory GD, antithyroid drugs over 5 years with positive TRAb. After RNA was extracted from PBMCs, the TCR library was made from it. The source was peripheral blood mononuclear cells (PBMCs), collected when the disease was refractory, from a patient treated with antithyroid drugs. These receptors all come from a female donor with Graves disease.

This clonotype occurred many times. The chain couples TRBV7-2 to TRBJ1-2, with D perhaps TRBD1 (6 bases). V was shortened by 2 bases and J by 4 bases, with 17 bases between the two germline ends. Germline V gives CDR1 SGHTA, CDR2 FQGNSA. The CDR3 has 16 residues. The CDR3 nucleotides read TGTGCCAGCAGCTTATACGGGGGGCGGCCGGGCTATGGCTACACCTTC. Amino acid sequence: CASSLYGGRPGYGYTF.

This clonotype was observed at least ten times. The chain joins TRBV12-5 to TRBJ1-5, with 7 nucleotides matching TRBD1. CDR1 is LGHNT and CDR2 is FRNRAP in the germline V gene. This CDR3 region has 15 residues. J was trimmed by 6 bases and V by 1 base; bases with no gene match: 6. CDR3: CASGLDRGSRQPQHF. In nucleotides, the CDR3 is TGTGCTAGTGGTTTGGACAGGGGTAGCCGTCAGCCCCAGCATTTT. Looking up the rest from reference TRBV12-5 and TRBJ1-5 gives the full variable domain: DARVTQTPRHKVTEMGQEVTMRCQPILGHNTVFWYRQTMMQGLELLAYFRNRAPLDDSGMPKDRFSAEMPDATLATLKIQPSEPRDSAVYFCASGLDRGSRQPQHFGDGTRLSIL.

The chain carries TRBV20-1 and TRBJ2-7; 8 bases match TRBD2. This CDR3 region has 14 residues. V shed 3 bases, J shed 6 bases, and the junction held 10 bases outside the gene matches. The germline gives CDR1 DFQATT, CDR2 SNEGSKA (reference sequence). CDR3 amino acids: CSASFVAGLAEQYF. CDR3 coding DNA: TGCAGTGCTAGTTTTGTAGCGGGGTTAGCCGAGCAGTACTTC.